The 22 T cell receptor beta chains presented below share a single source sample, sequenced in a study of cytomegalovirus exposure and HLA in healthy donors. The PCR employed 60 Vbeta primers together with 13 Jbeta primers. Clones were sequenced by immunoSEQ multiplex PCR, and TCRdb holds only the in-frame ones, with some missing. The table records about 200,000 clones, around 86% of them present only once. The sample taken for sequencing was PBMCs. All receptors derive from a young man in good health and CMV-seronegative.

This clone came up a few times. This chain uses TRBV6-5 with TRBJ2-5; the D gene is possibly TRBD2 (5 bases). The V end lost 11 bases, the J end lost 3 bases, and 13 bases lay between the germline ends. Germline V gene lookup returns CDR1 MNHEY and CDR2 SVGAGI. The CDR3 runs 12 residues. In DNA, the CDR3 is TGTGCCGCCGGGGTGGGGAAAGAGACCCAGTACTTC. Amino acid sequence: CAAGVGKETQYF.

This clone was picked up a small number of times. The CDR3 loop is CAISVAPEDIQYF. In DNA form, the CDR3 reads TGTGCCATCAGTGTGGCACCGGAGGACATTCAGTACTTC. This chain uses TRBV10-3 with TRBJ2-4; TRBD2 might be the D (5 bases). Looked up from germline, CDR1 is ENHRY and CDR2 is SYGVKD. CDR3 length: 13 amino acids. Trimming left V 4 bases short and J 8 bases short, with 12 bases between.

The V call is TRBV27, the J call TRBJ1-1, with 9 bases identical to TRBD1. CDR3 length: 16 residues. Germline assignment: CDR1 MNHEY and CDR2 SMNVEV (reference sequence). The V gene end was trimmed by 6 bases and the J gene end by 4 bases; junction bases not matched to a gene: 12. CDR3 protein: CASRSYRGQGITEAFF. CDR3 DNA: TGTGCCAGCAGATCCTACAGGGGGCAAGGTATCACTGAAGCTTTCTTT.

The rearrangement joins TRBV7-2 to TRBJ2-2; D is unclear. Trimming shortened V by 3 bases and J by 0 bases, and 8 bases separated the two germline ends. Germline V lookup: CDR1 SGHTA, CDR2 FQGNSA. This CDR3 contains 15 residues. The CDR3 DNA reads TGTGCCAGCAGCTTCTACCCACCGAACACCGGGGAGCTGTTTTTT. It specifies CASSFYPPNTGELFF.

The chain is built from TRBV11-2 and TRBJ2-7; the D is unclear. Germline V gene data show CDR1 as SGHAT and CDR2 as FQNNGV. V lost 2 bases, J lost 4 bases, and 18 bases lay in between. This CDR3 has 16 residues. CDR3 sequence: CASSLPGAEQRYEQYF. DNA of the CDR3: TGTGCCAGCAGCTTACCCGGAGCAGAACAACGGTACGAGCAGTACTTC. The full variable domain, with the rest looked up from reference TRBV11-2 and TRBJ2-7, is EAGVAQSPRYKIIEKRQSVAFWCNPISGHATLYWYQQILGQGPKLLIQFQNNGVVDDSQLPKDRFSAERLKGVDSTLKIQPAKLEDSAVYLCASSLPGAEQRYEQYFGPGTRLTVT.

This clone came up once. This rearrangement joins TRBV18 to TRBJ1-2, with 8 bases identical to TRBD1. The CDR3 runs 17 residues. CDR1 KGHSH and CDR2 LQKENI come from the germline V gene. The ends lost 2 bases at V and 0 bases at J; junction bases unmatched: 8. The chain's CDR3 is CASSPGQGVGTNYGYTF. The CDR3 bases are TGTGCCAGCTCACCAGGACAGGGCGTCGGTACTAACTATGGCTACACCTTC. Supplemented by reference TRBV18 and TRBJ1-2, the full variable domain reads NAGVMQNPRHLVRRRGQEARLRCSPMKGHSHVYWYRQLPEEGLKFMVYLQKENIIDESGMPKERFSAEFPKEGPSILRIQQVVRGDSAAYFCASSPGQGVGTNYGYTFGSGTRLTVV.

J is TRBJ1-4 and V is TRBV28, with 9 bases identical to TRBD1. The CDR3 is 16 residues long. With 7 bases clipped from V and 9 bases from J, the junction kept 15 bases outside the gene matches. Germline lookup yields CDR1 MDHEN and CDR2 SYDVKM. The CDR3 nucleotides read TGTGCCAGCACCGGACTCGTAACAGGGGGCGTACAAAAACTGTTTTTT. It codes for CASTGLVTGGVQKLFF.

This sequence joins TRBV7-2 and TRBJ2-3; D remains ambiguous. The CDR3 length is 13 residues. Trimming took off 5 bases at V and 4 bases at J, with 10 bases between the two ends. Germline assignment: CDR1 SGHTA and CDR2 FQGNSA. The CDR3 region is CASSHPEPDTQYF. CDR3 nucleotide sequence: TGTGCCAGCAGCCATCCCGAGCCAGATACGCAGTATTTT.

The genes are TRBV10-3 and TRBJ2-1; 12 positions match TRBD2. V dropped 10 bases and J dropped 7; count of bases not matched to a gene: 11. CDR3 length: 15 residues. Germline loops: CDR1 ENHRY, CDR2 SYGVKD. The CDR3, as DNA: TGTGCCACCGAGAGCCTAGCGGGGGGGCAAAATGAGCAGTTCTTC. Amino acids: CATESLAGGQNEQFF.

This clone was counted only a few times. CDR3 in DNA: TGCGCCAGCAGCCAAGATCTGGTCCGAGTCCTCCACTTT. Protein sequence: CASSQDLVRVLHF. The J gene is TRBJ1-6, the V gene TRBV4-1; D unclear. Germline CDR1 is MGHRA and CDR2 is YSYEKL. This CDR3 is built from 13 residues. V lost 0 bases and J 15 bases, leaving 12 bases between the germline ends.

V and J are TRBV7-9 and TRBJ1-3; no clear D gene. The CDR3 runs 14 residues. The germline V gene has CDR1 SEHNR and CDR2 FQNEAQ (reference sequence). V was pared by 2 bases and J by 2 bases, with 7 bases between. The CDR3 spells CASSLTIPGNTIYF. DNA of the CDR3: TGTGCCAGCAGCTTAACTATACCTGGAAACACCATATATTTT.

In DNA form, the CDR3 reads TGTGCCAGCAGCGACAATACGGCCTACGAGCAGTACTTC. It encodes CASSDNTAYEQYF. The rearrangement joins TRBV5-4 to TRBJ2-7, with D unresolved. This CDR3 comprises 13 residues. Germline loops: CDR1 SGHNT, CDR2 YYREEE (reference sequence). V dropped 4 bases and J dropped 2 bases, with 10 bases sitting between them.

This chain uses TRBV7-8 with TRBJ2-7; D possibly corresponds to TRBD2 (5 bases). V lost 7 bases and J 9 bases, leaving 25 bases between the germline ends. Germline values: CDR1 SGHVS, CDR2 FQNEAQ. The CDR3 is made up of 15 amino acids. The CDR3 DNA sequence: TGTGCCAGCACCACCGGGGAGTGGGTCTCCCTTAGGCAGTACTTC. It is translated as CASTTGEWVSLRQYF.

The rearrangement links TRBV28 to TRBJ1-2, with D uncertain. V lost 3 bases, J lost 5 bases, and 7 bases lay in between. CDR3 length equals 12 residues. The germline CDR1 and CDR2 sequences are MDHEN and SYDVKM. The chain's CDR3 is CASSFRRYGYTF. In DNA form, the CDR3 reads TGTGCCAGCAGTTTTCGGAGATATGGCTACACCTTC.

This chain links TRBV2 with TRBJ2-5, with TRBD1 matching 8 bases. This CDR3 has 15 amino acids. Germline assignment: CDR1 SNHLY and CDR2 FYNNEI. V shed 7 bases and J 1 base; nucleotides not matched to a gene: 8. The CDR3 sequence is CASNRGTALQETQYF. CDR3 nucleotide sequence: TGTGCCAGCAACAGGGGGACAGCTCTCCAAGAGACCCAGTACTTC.

This CDR3 is CASSPRGQGAREQYF. The CDR3 DNA reads TGTGCCAGCAGCCCGCGGGGACAGGGGGCTCGGGAGCAGTACTTC. The chain uses TRBV27 and TRBJ2-7; 12 bases align to TRBD1. Germline CDR1 is MNHEY and CDR2 is SMNVEV (reference sequence). Unmatched junction bases numbered 10, after V lost 6 bases and J lost 7 bases. CDR3 length equals 15 residues.

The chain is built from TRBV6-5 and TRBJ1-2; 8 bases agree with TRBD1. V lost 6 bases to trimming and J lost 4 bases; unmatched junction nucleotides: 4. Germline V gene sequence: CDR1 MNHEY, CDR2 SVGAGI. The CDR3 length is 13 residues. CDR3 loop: CASSQQGGYGYTF. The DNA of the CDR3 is TGTGCCAGCAGCCAACAGGGGGGCTATGGCTACACCTTC.

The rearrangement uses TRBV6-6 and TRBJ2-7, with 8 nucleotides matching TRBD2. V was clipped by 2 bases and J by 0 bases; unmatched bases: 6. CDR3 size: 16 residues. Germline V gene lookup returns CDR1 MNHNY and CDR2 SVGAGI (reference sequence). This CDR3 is CASSYRLALSSYEQYF. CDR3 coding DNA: TGTGCCAGCAGTTACCGACTAGCGCTGAGCTCCTACGAGCAGTACTTC.

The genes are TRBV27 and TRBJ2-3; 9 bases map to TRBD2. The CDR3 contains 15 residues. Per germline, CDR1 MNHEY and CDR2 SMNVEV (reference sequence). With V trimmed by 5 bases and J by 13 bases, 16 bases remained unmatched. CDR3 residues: CASSANVRVLAGKYF. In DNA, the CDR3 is TGTGCCAGCAGTGCCAATGTCAGGGTTCTAGCGGGAAAGTATTTT.

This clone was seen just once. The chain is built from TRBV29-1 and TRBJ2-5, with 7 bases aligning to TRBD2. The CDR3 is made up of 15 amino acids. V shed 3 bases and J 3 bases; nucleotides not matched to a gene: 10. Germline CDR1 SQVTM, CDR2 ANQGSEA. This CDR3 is CSVDKGLRMEETQYF. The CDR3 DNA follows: TGCAGCGTTGATAAGGGACTACGAATGGAAGAGACCCAGTACTTC.

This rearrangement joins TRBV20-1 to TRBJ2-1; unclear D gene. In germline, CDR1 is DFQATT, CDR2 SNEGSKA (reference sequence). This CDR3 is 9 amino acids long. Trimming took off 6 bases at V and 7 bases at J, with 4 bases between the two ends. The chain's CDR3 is CSASNEQFF. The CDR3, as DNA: TGCAGTGCGAGTAATGAGCAGTTCTTC.

CDR3 nucleotides: TGTGCCATCAGTCCCTCTAGCGGGGGGGACCTCCAGCGCGGGGATACGCAGTATTTT. Its translation is CAISPSSGGDLQRGDTQYF. The chain employs TRBV10-3 and TRBJ2-3; 12 bases are shared with TRBD2. V gave up 5 bases and J gave up 6 bases; unmatched junction bases: 18. This CDR3 region has 19 residues. Germline values: CDR1 ENHRY, CDR2 SYGVKD.